This T cell receptor beta chain stems from a study of T cell responses to AZD1222 COVID-19 vaccine. Germline CDR1 reads SGHVS; CDR2 reads FNYEAQ. The germline V and J ends were trimmed by 0 bases and 0 bases, with 9 bases remaining between them. The CDR3 consists of 15 residues. This clone was picked up one time. Measured with immunoSEQ multiplex PCR; TCRdb has only the in-frame clones, and not every one. This sample carries fewer than 120,000 clones, about nine tenths of them seen once, and the ten largest clones take roughly 7%. The V call is TRBV7-6, the J call TRBJ2-7; D call uncertain. The sequence came from an adult in good health. Material: peripheral blood, obtained on day 0 of AZD1222 vaccination. DNA for the CDR3: TGTGCCAGCAGCTTAGCGCCCGACGGCTCCTACGAGCAGTACTTC. Amino acid sequence: CASSLAPDGSYEQYF.